The clone carrying this T cell receptor beta chain was detected only once. The source of the sample is a study of Ad26.COV2.S vaccination and SARS-CoV-2 variants. The CDR3 runs to 14 residues. Trimming stripped 4 bases from V and 8 bases from J, with 14 bases between. Germline values: CDR1 SGHTA, CDR2 FQGNSA. Sample treatment: some 20 received Ad26.COV2.S at low or high dose, single or two shots; five or six received placebo; per-sample allocation not given. The samples were gathered on day 63 after the first injection of vaccine or placebo. Produced via immunoSEQ multiplex PCR; TCRdb's table is partial and in-frame only. The repertoire holds roughly 500,000 clones, with roughly 87% as singletons.

This TCR derives from a person between 18 and 65 years old who received the Ad26.COV2.S COVID-19 vaccine or a placebo. Sequencing used peripheral blood, obtained in a trial of Ad26.COV2.S vaccine versus placebo. The gene calls are TRBV7-2 and TRBJ2-2, with a possible D match to TRBD2 (6 bases). The CDR3 region has the DNA TGTGCCAGCAGCTATACGGACTACTCAGGGGAGCTGTTTTTT. It is translated as CASSYTDYSGELFF.